This TCR beta chain appears in the sequencing data of a study of breast tumors, draining lymph nodes, adjacent tissues. Study-level results: Tumor repertoires ranked between lymph nodes and nontumor tissue in diversity, with V and J gene preferences. The data were judged consistent with most tumor T cells coming from lymph node and expanding in tumor. The lymph node origin of tumor T cells was framed as consistent with a hypothesis, not demonstrated.

The lymph nodes were axillary draining lymph nodes from breast cancer patients. This clonotype showed up just once. Its antigen is as yet unknown. CDR1 and CDR2 from the germline V gene are MNHNS and SASEGT. This CDR3 region has 19 residues. One entry per CDR3 protein, called by TCRdb with MiXCR from the multiplex PCR reads. Found here are some 200,000 distinct CDR3 sequences, roughly 29% of them singletons; the top ten hold approximately 4.5%. The chain combines TRBV6-1 with TRBJ2-3; possibly TRBD1 or TRBD2 for D (5 bases each). Sequencing was done on a sample of axillary lymph node tissue. The TCR originated in a female donor with breast cancer. Some clones in this sample may be carry-over from other donors' samples. The CDR3 sequence is CASMGRGRFSAKGTDTQYF. The CDR3, as DNA: TGTGCTTCGATGGGCCGGGGCCGATTTTCAGCCAAGGGCACAGATACGCAGTATTTT.